The T cell receptor (beta chain) under discussion was sequenced for a study of technical replicates of blood from a handful of donors. Libraries were prepared by immunoSEQ multiplex PCR; TCRdb keeps only in-frame clonotypes and omits some of them. The table shows around 30,000 clones, with around 94% occurring only once. After removal of 4 bases from V and 5 bases from J, the junction contained 5 bases not matched to a gene. The CDR3 is 14 residues long. Germline V gene data show CDR1 as MGHRA and CDR2 as YSYEKL. The chain has TRBV4-1 and TRBJ1-5; TRBD1 aligns across 7 bases. The sequence was collected from a human donor in good health. Some clones in this sample may be carry-over from other donors' samples. Source material: PBMCs. Here the CDR3 reads CASSLGTAHQPQHF. DNA of the CDR3: TGCGCCAGCAGCCTCGGGACAGCCCATCAGCCCCAGCATTTT.